The 24 T cell receptor beta chains given below trace back to one sample, sequenced in a study of human T cells and chemical hapten exposure. TCRdb independently ran MiXCR on the RACE reads; one entry per CDR3 protein. The sample shows a few hundred thousand distinct CDR3 sequences, roughly 8% of them seen only once. Time point denoted: pre-sensitization, week 0. Stated treatment: therapeutic diphenylcyclopropenone sensitization with weekly scalp DPC. Sequenced here: whole blood, sampled in connection with sensitization to the hapten diphenylcyclopropenone (DPC). These receptors all stem from a man aged 18-30 years with alopecia areata. Some clones in this sample may be carry-over from other donors' samples.

The rearrangement uses TRBV5-1 and TRBJ1-3; TRBD1 is a possible D gene (5 bases). There are 18 residues in the CDR3. CDR1 is SGHRS and CDR2 is YFSETQ in the germline V gene. Deletions cut 2 bases from V and 0 bases from J, with 18 bases between. The CDR3 is CASSFGRDLPNSGNTIYF. CDR3 sequence (DNA): TGCGCCAGCAGCTTCGGCAGGGATCTGCCAAACTCTGGAAACACCATATATTTT. Supplemented by reference TRBV5-1 and TRBJ1-3, the full variable domain reads KAGVTQTPRYLIKTRGQQVTLSCSPISGHRSVSWYQQTPGQGLQFLFEYFSETQRNKGNFPGRFSGRQFSNSRSEMNVSTLELGDSALYLCASSFGRDLPNSGNTIYFGEGSWLTVV.

This clonotype was recorded a few times. The chain recombines TRBV29-1 with TRBJ1-2; D might be TRBD1 (5 bases). The CDR3 is 15 amino acids. V dropped 7 bases and J dropped 1 base, with 19 bases sitting between them. Looked up from germline, CDR1 is SQVTM and CDR2 is ANQGSEA. CDR3 DNA: TGCAGCGCTGCCTCCCTCTTCGACAGTAACTATGGCTACACCTTC. It translates to CSAASLFDSNYGYTF. Filled out from reference TRBV29-1 and TRBJ1-2, the complete variable domain reads SAVISQKPSRDICQRGTSLTIQCQVDSQVTMMFWYRQQPGQSLTLIATANQGSEATYESGFVIDKFPISRPNLTFSTLTVSNMSPEDSSIYLCSAASLFDSNYGYTFGSGTRLTVV.

This clonotype was seen repeatedly, ten times or more. The chain combines TRBV5-1 with TRBJ2-5, with D possibly TRBD1 on 6 matching bases. The V and J ends lost 5 bases and 1 base respectively, with 24 bases between them. The germline V gene encodes CDR1 SGHRS and CDR2 YFSETQ. CDR3 length equals 18 residues. The DNA for the CDR3 is TGCGCCAGCAGACTAGGGGTCCAATCGGGACACCCCCAAGAGACCCAGTACTTC. Protein: CASRLGVQSGHPQETQYF.

This clonotype was observed a few times. CDR3 nucleotides: TGTGCCAGCAGTTTTCCAACGGGACAGGGCACCCAGCGGCTGTTTTTT. This translates into CASSFPTGQGTQRLFF. V usage is TRBV28 and J usage is TRBJ1-4; 9 bases are a match to TRBD1. The CDR3 sequence is 16 residues long. Trimming removed 3 bases from V and 14 bases from J; junction bases left unmatched: 16. Germline V gene data show CDR1 as MDHEN and CDR2 as SYDVKM. Full variable domain (remainder filled in from reference TRBV28 and TRBJ1-4): DVKVTQSSRYLVKRTGEKVFLECVQDMDHENMFWYRQDPGLGLRLIYFSYDVKMKEKGDIPEGYSVSREKKERFSLILESASTNQTSMYLCASSFPTGQGTQRLFFGSGTQLSVL.

This clonotype was observed at least ten times. The junction differs from germline at one of its ends, possibly a read error. The rearrangement joins TRBV5-1 to TRBJ2-2, with no clear D. The germline CDR1 and CDR2 sequences are SGHRS and YFSETQ. CDR3 length: 12 residues. In DNA, the CDR3 is TGTGCCAGCAGCTTAAACACCGGGGAGCTGTTTTTT. Translation gives CASSLNTGELFF.

The V gene is TRBV4-1, the J gene TRBJ2-5, with D maybe TRBD1 (5 bases). Trimming removed 1 base at V and 5 bases at J, with 14 bases between. This CDR3 has 15 residues. Germline V gene sequence: CDR1 MGHRA, CDR2 YSYEKL. The DNA of the CDR3 is TGCGCCAGCAGCCAAGGCAGGGCCTTTAGGGAGACCCAGTACTTC. This sequence encodes CASSQGRAFRETQYF.

The rearrangement joins TRBV6-5 to TRBJ1-2; D is unclear. The germline V gene has CDR1 MNHEY and CDR2 SVGAGI. Trimming took 6 bases from V and 7 from J, leaving 9 bases between them. The CDR3 covers 11 residues. CDR3 coding DNA: TGTGCCAGCAGGAGGGAGTCTGGCTACACCTTC. It specifies CASRRESGYTF.

This sequence joins TRBV5-1 and TRBJ2-3, with a possible D match to TRBD1 (6 bases). The V and J ends lost 0 bases and 2 bases respectively, with 13 bases between them. Looked up from germline, CDR1 is SGHRS and CDR2 is YFSETQ. The CDR3 is 16 residues long. The CDR3 sequence: CASSLAVRGFTDTQYF. The DNA of the CDR3 is TGCGCCAGCAGCTTGGCCGTCAGGGGTTTCACAGATACGCAGTATTTT.

The rearrangement links TRBV6-7 to TRBJ2-4, with D possibly matching TRBD1 (6 bases). TRBV6-7 carries the ORF label, with uncertain function. V shed 7 bases and J shed 3 bases, with 25 bases lying between them. The CDR3 has 18 amino acids. Written as DNA, the CDR3 is TGTGCCAGCAACCTACACCAGGACAGCCCGGTGTGCAAAAACATTCAGTACTTC. Translation gives CASNLHQDSPVCKNIQYF.

This clonotype turned up a few times. V usage is TRBV14 and J usage is TRBJ1-6, with D perhaps TRBD1 (5 bases). Trimming removed 1 base from V and 10 bases from J, with 14 bases in between. This CDR3 spans 15 amino acids. Per the germline V gene, CDR1 is SGHDN and CDR2 is FVKESK. The CDR3 region has the DNA TGTGCCAGCAGCCAAGTTCTCCCGCAGGGATCACCCCTCCACTTT. It specifies CASSQVLPQGSPLHF.

This chain connects TRBV11-2 to TRBJ2-7; D is unresolved. Trimming cost V 1 base and J 2 bases, with 9 bases left between them. Germline CDR1 reads SGHAT; CDR2 reads FQNNGV. This CDR3 comprises 14 residues. The CDR3 here is CASSLAELPYEQYF. The CDR3 DNA reads TGTGCCAGCAGCTTAGCCGAGTTACCCTACGAGCAGTACTTC.

The chain uses TRBV29-1 and TRBJ2-7; TRBD1 aligns across 8 bases. With 2 bases clipped from V and 3 bases from J, the junction kept 6 bases outside the gene matches. The germline V gene has CDR1 SQVTM and CDR2 ANQGSEA. This CDR3 comprises 14 residues. CDR3 region: CSVEKRQGSYEQYF. DNA of the CDR3: TGCAGCGTTGAAAAGCGACAGGGGAGCTACGAGCAGTACTTC.

V is TRBV28 and J is TRBJ2-7; possible D gene TRBD1, 5 bases. V was pared by 3 bases and J by 5 bases, with 20 bases between. The CDR3 has 16 amino acids. The germline V gene encodes CDR1 MDHEN and CDR2 SYDVKM. CDR3: CASSFPPLAREHEQYF. The CDR3 DNA sequence: TGTGCCAGCAGTTTCCCGCCGTTGGCCAGGGAACACGAGCAGTACTTC.

The V call is TRBV6-5, the J call TRBJ1-2, with D possibly TRBD1 on 5 matching bases. Germline V gene data show CDR1 as MNHEY and CDR2 as SVGAGI. The CDR3 is made up of 13 amino acids. The V gene lost 2 bases and the J gene lost 5 bases, with 9 bases spanning the gap. CDR3 nucleotide sequence: TGTGCCAGCAGTTACAAGGCAGGGTATGGCTACACCTTC. This codes for CASSYKAGYGYTF.

This clonotype was counted a few times. The V gene is TRBV3-1, the J gene TRBJ2-4, with D unresolved. V was clipped by 0 bases and J by 15 bases, with 9 bases between them. This CDR3 is built from 11 residues. From germline, CDR1 is LGHDT and CDR2 YNNKEL (reference sequence). The CDR3 coding sequence is TGTGCCAGCAGCCAAGAGGGGATCCTGTACTTC. Its translation is CASSQEGILYF.

This clonotype showed up many times. The chain links TRBV5-1 to TRBJ2-7; 8 nucleotides match TRBD1. Trimming at V came to 3 bases and at J to 4 bases, leaving 18 bases not matched to a gene. From germline, CDR1 is SGHRS and CDR2 YFSETQ. This CDR3 comprises 18 residues. The CDR3 here is CASSSGTGGSFRRYEQYF. CDR3 nucleotide sequence: TGCGCCAGCAGCTCCGGTACAGGGGGTTCCTTTCGCCGGTACGAGCAGTACTTC.

This clonotype was seen a few times. In DNA, the CDR3 is TGTGCCAGCAGTTACCCTGGCGAAGGAAACACCATATATTTT. This translates into CASSYPGEGNTIYF. This chain connects TRBV6-6 to TRBJ1-3; D remains ambiguous. V lost 2 bases and J 4 bases, leaving 9 bases between the germline ends. The length of the CDR3 is 14 residues. The germline V gene encodes CDR1 MNHNY and CDR2 SVGAGI (reference sequence).

This clonotype was picked up a small number of times. V is TRBV6-2 or TRBV6-3 and J is TRBJ2-7, with 9 nucleotides matching TRBD1. The germline gives CDR1 MNHEY, CDR2 SVGEGT. With 7 bases clipped from V and 5 bases from J, the junction kept 9 bases outside the gene matches. CDR3 length equals 14 residues. DNA of the CDR3: TGTGCCAGCACCCCCTGGGACAGGGAGGACGAGCAGTACTTC. It translates to CASTPWDREDEQYF.

This clonotype was counted only a few times. V is TRBV20-1 and J is TRBJ1-2, with TRBD1 matching 7 bases. Unmatched junction bases numbered 4, after V lost 0 bases and J lost 6 bases. The V gene's germline CDR1 is DFQATT and CDR2 SNEGSKA (reference sequence). The CDR3 is 13 amino acids. The CDR3 here is CSARDTGTDGYTF. CDR3 in DNA: TGCAGTGCTAGAGATACCGGGACAGATGGCTACACCTTC.

The chain has TRBV3-1 and TRBJ2-7; 9 positions match TRBD1. CDR1 and CDR2 from the germline V gene are LGHDT and YNNKEL (reference sequence). V lost 4 bases to trimming and J lost 5 bases; unmatched junction nucleotides: 9. The CDR3 is 15 residues long. CDR3 residues: CASSRTPGTGNEQYF. The CDR3 coding sequence is TGTGCCAGCAGCCGTACTCCCGGGACAGGGAACGAGCAGTACTTC.

V usage is TRBV27 and J usage is TRBJ1-6, with TRBD1 as a possible D gene (6 bases). V lost 6 bases, J lost 7 bases, and 13 bases lay in between. The CDR3 is 14 residues long. Germline V CDR1 and CDR2: MNHEY, SMNVEV (reference sequence). CDR3 amino acids: CASSFDRTNSPLHF. For the CDR3, the DNA is TGTGCCAGCAGCTTCGACAGGACCAATTCACCCCTCCACTTT.

In this sample, this clonotype turned up a few times. This chain uses TRBV10-3 with TRBJ2-7; D is undetermined. The germline gives CDR1 ENHRY, CDR2 SYGVKD. The CDR3 consists of 13 residues. V was trimmed by 0 bases and J by 3 bases, leaving 6 bases between them. The CDR3 protein is CAISESTGYEQYF. The CDR3 bases are TGTGCCATCAGTGAGTCGACCGGCTACGAGCAGTACTTC.

The genes are TRBV28 and TRBJ1-5, with D perhaps matching TRBD1 (5 bases). Germline V gene sequence: CDR1 MDHEN, CDR2 SYDVKM. The CDR3 is 18 amino acids. V shed 3 bases and J shed 0 bases, with 18 bases lying between them. The CDR3 region has the DNA TGTGCCAGCAGTTTCCGGCAGGGATCCCTGCTTAGCAATCAGCCCCAGCATTTT. Residues: CASSFRQGSLLSNQPQHF.

This clonotype has ten or more counts. The genes are TRBV7-9 and TRBJ1-1, with D possibly matching TRBD1 (5 bases). Between the trimmed V and J ends, which lost 1 base and 5 bases, there was a span of 11 bases. Germline loops: CDR1 SEHNR, CDR2 FQNEAQ (reference sequence). This CDR3 region has 14 residues. Here the CDR3 DNA reads TGTGCCAGCAGCTTAGGGGGGGTGGAGACTGAAGCTTTCTTT. Translating it yields CASSLGGVETEAFF.